This T cell receptor beta chain was retrieved from a study of T-cell memory formation after mild COVID-19. At the level of the study: Largely, TCR clusters stayed within a single donor. Broader study findings: Unconfirmed was the SARS-CoV-2 specificity of second-wave clones that peaked on day 37.

V lost 4 bases and J lost 3, with 10 bases in between. In germline, CDR1 is LGHNA, CDR2 YSLEER. This CDR3 has 13 amino acids. This clonotype was counted a few times. Antigen: not known. TCRdb ran MiXCR on the 5' RACE reads and lists one entry per CDR3 protein. The sample includes around 390,000 distinct CDR3 sequences, approximately 15% of them seen just once. Sequenced sample: PBMCs or a T cell subset sorted from them (not recorded which). This clonotype was sampled from a man between 18 and 35 years old who had mild COVID-19 (a few samples of this study predate the infection). Cell type and time point are not known. V usage is TRBV4-3 and J usage is TRBJ2-7; TRBD1 is a possible D gene (5 bases). The CDR3 DNA is TGCGCCAGCAGCCGGACATCGAACTACGAGCAGTACTTC. It specifies CASSRTSNYEQYF.